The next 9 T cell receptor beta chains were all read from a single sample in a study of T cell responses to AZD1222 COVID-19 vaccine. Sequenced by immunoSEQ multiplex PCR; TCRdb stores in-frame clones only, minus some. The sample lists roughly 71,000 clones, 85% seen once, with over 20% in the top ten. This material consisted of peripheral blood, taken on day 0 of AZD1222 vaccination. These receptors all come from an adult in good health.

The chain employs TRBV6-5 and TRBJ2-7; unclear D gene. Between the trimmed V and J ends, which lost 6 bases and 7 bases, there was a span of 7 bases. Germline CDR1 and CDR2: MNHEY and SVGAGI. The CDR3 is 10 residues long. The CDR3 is CASSIREQYF. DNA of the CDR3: TGTGCCAGCAGCATAAGGGAGCAGTACTTC.

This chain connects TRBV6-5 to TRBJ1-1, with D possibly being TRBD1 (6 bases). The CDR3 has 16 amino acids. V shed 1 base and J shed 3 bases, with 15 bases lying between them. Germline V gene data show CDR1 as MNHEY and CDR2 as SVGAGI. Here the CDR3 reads CASSYWGRSDHTEAFF. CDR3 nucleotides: TGTGCCAGCAGTTACTGGGGGCGGTCGGACCACACTGAAGCTTTCTTT.

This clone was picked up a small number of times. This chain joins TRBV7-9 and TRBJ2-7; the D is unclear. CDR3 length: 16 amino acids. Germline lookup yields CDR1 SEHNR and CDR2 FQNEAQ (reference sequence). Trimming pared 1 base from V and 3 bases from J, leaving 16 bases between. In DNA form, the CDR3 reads TGTGCCAGCAGCTTAGGTACAGTGGCCACCCTCTACGAGCAGTACTTC. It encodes CASSLGTVATLYEQYF.

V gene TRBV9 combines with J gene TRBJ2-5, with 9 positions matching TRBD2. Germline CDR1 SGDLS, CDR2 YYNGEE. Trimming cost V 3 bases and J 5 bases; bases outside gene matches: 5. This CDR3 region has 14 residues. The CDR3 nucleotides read TGTGCCAGCAGCGCCGCGGGGGGGCCCGAGACCCAGTACTTC. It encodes CASSAAGGPETQYF.

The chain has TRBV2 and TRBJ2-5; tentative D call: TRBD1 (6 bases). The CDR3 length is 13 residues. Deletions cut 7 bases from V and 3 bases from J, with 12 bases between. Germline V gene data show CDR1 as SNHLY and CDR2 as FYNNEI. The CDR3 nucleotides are TGTGCCAGCAAGAAAAGACAGGAAGAGACCCAGTACTTC. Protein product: CASKKRQEETQYF. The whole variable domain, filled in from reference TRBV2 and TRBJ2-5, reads EPEVTQTPSHQVTQMGQEVILRCVPISNHLYFYWYRQILGQKVEFLVSFYNNEISEKSEIFDDQFSVERPDGSNFTLKIRSTKLEDSAMYFCASKKRQEETQYFGPGTRLLVL.

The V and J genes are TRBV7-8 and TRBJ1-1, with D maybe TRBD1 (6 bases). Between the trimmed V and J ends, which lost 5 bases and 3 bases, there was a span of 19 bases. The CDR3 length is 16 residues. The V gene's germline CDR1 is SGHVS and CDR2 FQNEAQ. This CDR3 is CASSVSTGGPYTEAFF. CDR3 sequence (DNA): TGTGCCAGCAGCGTCTCGACGGGGGGGCCTTACACTGAAGCTTTCTTT.

CDR3 in amino acids: CASSKRNRVIGELFF. Here the CDR3 DNA reads TGTGCCAGCAGCAAAAGAAATCGAGTTATCGGGGAGCTGTTTTTT. The chain is built from TRBV21-1 and TRBJ2-2; the table's D call TRBD2 went unverified against the DNA. TRBV21-1 is described as a pseudogene. The CDR3 totals 15 residues.

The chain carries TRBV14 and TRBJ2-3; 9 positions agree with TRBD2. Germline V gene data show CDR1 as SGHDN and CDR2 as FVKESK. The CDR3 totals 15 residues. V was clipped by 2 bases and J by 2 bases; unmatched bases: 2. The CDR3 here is CASSQIAGVTDTQYF. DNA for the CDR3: TGTGCCAGCAGCCAAATAGCGGGAGTCACAGATACGCAGTATTTT.

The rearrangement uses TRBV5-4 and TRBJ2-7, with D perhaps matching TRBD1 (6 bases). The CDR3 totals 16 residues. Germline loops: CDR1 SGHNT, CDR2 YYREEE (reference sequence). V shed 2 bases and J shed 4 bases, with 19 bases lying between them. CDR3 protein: CASSFQGQMDKYEQYF. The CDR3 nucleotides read TGTGCCAGCAGCTTCCAGGGGCAGATGGATAAGTACGAGCAGTACTTC.